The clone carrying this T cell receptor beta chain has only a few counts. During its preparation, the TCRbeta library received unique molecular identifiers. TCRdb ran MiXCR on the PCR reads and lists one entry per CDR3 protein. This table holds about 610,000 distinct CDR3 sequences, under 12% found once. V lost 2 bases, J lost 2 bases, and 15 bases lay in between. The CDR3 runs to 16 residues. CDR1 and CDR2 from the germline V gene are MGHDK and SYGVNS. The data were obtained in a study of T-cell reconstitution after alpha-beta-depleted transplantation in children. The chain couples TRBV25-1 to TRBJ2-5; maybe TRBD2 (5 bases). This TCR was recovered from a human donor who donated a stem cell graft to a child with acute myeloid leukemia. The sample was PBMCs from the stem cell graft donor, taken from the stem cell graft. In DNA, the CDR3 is TGTGCCAGCAGTGAAGGCCCGCGACGGGGTCAAGAGACCCAGTACTTC. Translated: CASSEGPRRGQETQYF. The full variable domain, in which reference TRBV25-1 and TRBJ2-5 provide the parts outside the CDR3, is EADIYQTPRYLVIGTGKKITLECSQTMGHDKMYWYQQDPGMELHLIHYSYGVNSTEKGDLSSESTVSRIRTEHFPLTLESARPSHTSQYLCASSEGPRRGQETQYFGPGTRLLVL.